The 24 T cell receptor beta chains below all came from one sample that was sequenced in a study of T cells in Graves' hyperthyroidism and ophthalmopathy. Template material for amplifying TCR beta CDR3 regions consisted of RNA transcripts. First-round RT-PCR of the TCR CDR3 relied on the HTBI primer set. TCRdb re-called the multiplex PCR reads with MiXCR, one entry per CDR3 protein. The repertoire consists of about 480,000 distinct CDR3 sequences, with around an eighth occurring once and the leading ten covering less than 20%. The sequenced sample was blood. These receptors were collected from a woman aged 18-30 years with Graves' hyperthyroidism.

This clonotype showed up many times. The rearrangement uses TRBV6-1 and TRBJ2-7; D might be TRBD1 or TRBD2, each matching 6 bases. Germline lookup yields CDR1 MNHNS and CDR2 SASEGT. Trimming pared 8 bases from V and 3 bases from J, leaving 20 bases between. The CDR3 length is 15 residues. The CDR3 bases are TGTGCCAGCCGCCCAGGAGGAGGGGGAAGCTACGAGCAGTACTTC. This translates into CASRPGGGGSYEQYF.

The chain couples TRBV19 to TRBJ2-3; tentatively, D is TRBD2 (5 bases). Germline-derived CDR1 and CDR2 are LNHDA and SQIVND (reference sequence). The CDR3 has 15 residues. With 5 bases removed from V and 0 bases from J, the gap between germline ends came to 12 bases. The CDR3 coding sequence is TGTGCCAGTAGTTCCTGGACTGACAGCACAGATACGCAGTATTTT. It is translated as CASSSWTDSTDTQYF. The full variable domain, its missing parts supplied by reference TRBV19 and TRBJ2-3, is DGGITQSPKYLFRKEGQNVTLSCEQNLNHDAMYWYRQDPGQGLRLIYYSQIVNDFQKGDIAEGYSVSREKKESFPLTVTSAQKNPTAFYLCASSSWTDSTDTQYFGPGTRLTVL.

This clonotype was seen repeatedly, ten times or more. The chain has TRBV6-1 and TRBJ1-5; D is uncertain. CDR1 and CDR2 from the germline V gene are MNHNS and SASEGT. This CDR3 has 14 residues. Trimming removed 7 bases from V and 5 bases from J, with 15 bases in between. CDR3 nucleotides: TGTGCCAGCACTCCTGCCTCCTCTGATCAGCCCCAGCATTTT. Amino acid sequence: CASTPASSDQPQHF.

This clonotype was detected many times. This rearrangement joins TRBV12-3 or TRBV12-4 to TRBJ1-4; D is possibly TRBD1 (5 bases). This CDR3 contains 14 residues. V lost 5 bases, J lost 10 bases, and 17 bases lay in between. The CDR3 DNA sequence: TGTGCCAGCAGTCCTCGTGACAGTCGCGGAAAACTGTTTTTT. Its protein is CASSPRDSRGKLFF.

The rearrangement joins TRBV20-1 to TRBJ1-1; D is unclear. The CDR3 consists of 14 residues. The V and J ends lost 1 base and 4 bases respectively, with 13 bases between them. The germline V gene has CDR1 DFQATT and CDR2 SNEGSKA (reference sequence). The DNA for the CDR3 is TGCAGTGCTAGAGCAGGATCTCAAGCCACTGAAGCTTTCTTT. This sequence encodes CSARAGSQATEAFF.

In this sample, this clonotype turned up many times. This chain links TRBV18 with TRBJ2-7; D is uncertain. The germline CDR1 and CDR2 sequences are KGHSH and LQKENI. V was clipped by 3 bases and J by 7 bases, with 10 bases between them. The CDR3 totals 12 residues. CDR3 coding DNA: TGTGCCAGCTCACCCTCGAGGTCGGAGCAGTACTTC. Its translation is CASSPSRSEQYF.

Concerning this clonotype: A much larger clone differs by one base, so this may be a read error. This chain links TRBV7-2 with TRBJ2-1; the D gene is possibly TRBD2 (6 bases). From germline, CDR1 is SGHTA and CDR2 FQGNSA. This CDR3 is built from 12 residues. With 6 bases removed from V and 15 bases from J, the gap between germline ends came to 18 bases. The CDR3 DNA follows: TGTGCCAGCAGTTTAATTATCGGGAGACGGTTCTTC. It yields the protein CASSLIIGRRFF.

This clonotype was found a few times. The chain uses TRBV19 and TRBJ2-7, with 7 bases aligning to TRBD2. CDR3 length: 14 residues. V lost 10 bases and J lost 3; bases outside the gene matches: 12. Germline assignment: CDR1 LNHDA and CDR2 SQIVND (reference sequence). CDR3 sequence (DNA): TGTGCCACCGCCCCCGGGACTAAAAACTACGAGCAGTACTTC. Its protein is CATAPGTKNYEQYF.

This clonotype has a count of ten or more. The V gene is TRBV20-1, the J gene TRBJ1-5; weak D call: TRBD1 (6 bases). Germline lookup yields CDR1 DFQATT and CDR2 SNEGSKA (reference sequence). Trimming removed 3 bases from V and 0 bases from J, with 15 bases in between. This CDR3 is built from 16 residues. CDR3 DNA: TGCAGTGCTAGTGGGGGCCCGCCTTATAGCAATCAGCCCCAGCATTTT. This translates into CSASGGPPYSNQPQHF.

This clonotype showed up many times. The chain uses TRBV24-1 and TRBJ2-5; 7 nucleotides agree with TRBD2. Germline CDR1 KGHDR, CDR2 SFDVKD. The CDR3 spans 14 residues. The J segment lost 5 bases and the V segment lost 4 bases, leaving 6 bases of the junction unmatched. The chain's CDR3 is CATSEAGRVETQYF. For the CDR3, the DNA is TGTGCCACCAGTGAGGCGGGGAGGGTGGAGACCCAGTACTTC.

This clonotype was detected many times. CDR3: CASSLSQGQLDYGYTF. The CDR3 DNA reads TGTGCCAGCAGCTTATCGCAGGGACAGCTGGATTATGGCTACACCTTC. V and J are TRBV7-8 and TRBJ1-2; 7 bases are shared with TRBD1. With 2 bases clipped from V and 5 bases from J, the junction kept 11 bases outside the gene matches. Germline loops: CDR1 SGHVS, CDR2 FQNEAQ. The length of the CDR3 is 16 residues.

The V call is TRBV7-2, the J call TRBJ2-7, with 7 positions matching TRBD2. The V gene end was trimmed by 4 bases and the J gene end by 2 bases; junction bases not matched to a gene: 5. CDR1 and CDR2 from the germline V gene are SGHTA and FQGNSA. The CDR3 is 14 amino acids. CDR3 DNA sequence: TGTGCCAGCAGCTCACTAGGACTAGCCTACGAGCAGTACGTC. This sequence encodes CASSSLGLAYEQYV.

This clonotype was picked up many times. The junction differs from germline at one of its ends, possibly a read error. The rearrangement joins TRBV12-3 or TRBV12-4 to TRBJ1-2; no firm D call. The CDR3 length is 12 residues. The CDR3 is CASSLQTYGYTF. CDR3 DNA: TGCGCCAGCAGCTTACAGACCTATGGCTACACCTTC.

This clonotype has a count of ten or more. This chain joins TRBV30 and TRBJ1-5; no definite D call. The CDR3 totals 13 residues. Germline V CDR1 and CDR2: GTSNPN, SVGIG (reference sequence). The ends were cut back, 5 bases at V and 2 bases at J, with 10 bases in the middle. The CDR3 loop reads CAWGPAGNQPQHF. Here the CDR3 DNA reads TGTGCCTGGGGGCCCGCCGGCAATCAGCCCCAGCATTTT.

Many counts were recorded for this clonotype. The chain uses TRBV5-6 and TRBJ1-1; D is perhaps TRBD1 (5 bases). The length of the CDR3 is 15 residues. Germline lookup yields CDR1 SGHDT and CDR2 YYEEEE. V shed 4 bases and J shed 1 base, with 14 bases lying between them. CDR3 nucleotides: TGTGCCAGCAGCGGTATAGGGGCAAGGAACACTGAAGCTTTCTTT. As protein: CASSGIGARNTEAFF.

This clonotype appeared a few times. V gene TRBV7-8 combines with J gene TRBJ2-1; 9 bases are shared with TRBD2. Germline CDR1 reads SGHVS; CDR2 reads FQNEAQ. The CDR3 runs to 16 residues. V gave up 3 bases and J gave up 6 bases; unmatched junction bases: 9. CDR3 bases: TGTGCCAGCAGCTTGCGATTTTGGCGGGGGGGCAATGAGCAGTTCTTC. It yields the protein CASSLRFWRGGNEQFF.

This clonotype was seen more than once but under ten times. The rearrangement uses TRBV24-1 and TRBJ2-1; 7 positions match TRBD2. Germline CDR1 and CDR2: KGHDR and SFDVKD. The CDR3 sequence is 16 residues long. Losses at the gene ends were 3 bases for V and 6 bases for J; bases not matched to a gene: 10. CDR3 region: CATSDRRAGEVNEQFF. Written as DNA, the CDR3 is TGTGCCACCAGTGATCGCCGGGCGGGAGAAGTCAATGAGCAGTTCTTC.

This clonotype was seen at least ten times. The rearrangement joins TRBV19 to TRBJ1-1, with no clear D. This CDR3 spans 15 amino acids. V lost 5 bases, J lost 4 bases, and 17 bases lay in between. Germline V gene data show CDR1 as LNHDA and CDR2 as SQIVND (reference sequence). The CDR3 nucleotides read TGTGCCAGTAGTGATCCCGGAGAAAAGGGCACTGAAGCTTTCTTT. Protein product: CASSDPGEKGTEAFF.

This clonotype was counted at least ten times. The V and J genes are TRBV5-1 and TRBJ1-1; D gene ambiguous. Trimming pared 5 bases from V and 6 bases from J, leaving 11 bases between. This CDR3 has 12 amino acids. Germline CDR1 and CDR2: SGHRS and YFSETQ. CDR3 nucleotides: TGCGCCAGCAGATCAAAGCGCGCTGAAGCTTTCTTT. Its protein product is CASRSKRAEAFF.

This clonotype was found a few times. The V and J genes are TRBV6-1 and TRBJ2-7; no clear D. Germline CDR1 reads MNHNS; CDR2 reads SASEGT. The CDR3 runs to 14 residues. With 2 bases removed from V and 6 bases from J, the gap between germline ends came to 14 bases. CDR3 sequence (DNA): TGTGCCAGCAGTGAAAGTATAAGTAGAGCCGAGCAGTACGTC. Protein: CASSESISRAEQYV.

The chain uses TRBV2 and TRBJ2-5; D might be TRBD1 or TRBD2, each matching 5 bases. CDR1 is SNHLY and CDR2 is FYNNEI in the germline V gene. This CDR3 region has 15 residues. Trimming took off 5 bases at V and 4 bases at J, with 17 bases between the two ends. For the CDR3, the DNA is TGTGCCAGCAGTAAGCCCCGGGACGGTCCAGAGACCCAGTACTTC. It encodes CASSKPRDGPETQYF.

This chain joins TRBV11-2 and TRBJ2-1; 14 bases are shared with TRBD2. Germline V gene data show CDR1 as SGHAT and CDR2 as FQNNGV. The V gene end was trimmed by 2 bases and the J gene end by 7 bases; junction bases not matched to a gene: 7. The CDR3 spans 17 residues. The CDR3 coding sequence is TGTGCCAGCAGCTTAACGCAACGGACTAGCGGGAGGAATGAGCAGTTCTTC. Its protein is CASSLTQRTSGRNEQFF.

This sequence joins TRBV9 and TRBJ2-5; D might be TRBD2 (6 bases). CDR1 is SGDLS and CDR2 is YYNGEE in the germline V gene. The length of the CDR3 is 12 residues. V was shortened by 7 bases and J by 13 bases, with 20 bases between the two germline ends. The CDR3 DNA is TGTGCCAGCCGCAGGTCAGCGGGCAATTTGTACTTC. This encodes CASRRSAGNLYF.

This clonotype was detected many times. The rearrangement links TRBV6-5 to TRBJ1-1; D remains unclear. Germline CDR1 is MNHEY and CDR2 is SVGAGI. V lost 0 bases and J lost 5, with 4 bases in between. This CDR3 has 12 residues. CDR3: CASSYSRTEAFF. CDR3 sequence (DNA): TGTGCCAGCAGTTACTCCCGGACTGAAGCTTTCTTT.